This T cell receptor beta chain was recorded in a study of T-cell reconstitution after alpha-beta-depleted transplantation in children. The study, taken as a whole, reports: Surviving recipient T cells and thymic progenitors underlay high day-60 TCRbeta diversity in some patients. Expanded graft clones numbering several hundred reportedly gave rise to alpha-beta T cells about two months after transplant. The authors attributed T-cell counts and diversity one year after transplant mostly to newly produced T cells.

The CDR3 runs 16 residues. The V segment lost 1 base and the J segment 3 bases; nucleotides outside the gene matches: 7. Germline loops: CDR1 LGHNA, CDR2 YSLEER. Many counts were recorded for this clonotype. What it recognizes is unknown. As it was prepared, the TCRbeta library received unique molecular identifiers. One entry per CDR3 protein, called by TCRdb with MiXCR from the PCR reads. This table has 490,000 or so distinct CDR3 sequences, about 10% appearing once. The source material was PBMCs, sampled before TCRalphabeta/CD19-depleted stem cell transplant. This TCR was sampled from a child aged 2-15 years with inherited bone marrow failure, due to receive a stem cell transplant. The chain carries TRBV4-3 and TRBJ2-3, with 7 bases lining up with TRBD2. CDR3 DNA: TGCGCCAGCAGCCAAGGGGGCGGGAGACCAACAGATACGCAGTATTTT. Protein: CASSQGGGRPTDTQYF.